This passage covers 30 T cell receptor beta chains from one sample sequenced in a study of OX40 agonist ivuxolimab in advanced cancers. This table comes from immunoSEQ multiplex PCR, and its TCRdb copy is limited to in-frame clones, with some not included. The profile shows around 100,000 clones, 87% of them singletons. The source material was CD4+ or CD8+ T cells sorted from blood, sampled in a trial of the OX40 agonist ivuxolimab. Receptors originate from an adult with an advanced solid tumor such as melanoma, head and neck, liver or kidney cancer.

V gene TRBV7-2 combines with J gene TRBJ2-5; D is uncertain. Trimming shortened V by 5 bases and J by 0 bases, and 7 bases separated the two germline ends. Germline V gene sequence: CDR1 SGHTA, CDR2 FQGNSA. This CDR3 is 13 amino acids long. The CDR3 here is CASSRRYQETQYF. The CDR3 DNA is TGTGCCAGCAGCCGACGCTACCAAGAGACCCAGTACTTC.

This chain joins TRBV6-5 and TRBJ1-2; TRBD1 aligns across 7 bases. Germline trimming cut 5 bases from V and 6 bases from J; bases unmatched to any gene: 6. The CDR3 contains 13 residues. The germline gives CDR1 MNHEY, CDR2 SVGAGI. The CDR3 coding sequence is TGTGCCAGCAGTCCGACAGGGTATAATGGCTACACCTTC. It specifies CASSPTGYNGYTF.

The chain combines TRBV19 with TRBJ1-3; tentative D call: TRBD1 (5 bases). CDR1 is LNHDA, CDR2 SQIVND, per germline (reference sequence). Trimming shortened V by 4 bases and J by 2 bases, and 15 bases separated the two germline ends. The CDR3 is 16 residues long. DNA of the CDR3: TGTGCCAGTAGTACGGCTTCTAGGGACCCTGGAAACACCATATATTTT. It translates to CASSTASRDPGNTIYF.

The CDR3 nucleotides are TGTGCCTGGAGTGTCGGGGGCAGTAACTATGGCTACACCTTC. The encoded protein is CAWSVGGSNYGYTF. This chain uses TRBV30 with TRBJ1-2; maybe TRBD1 (6 bases). The V end lost 0 bases, the J end lost 1 base, and 9 bases lay between the germline ends. The CDR3 length is 14 residues. Looked up from germline, CDR1 is GTSNPN and CDR2 is SVGIG (reference sequence).

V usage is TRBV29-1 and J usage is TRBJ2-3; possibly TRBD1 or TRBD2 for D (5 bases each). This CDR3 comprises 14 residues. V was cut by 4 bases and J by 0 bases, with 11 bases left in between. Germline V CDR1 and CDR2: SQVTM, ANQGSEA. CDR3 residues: CSVGSGASTDTQYF. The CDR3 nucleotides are TGCAGCGTTGGGTCCGGGGCTAGCACAGATACGCAGTATTTT.

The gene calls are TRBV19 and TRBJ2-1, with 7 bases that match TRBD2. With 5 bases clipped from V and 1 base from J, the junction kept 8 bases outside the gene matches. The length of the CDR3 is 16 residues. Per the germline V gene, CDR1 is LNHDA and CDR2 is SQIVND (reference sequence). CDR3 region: CASSPERGPSYNEQFF. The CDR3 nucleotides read TGTGCCAGTAGTCCGGAGCGGGGTCCTTCCTACAATGAGCAGTTCTTC.

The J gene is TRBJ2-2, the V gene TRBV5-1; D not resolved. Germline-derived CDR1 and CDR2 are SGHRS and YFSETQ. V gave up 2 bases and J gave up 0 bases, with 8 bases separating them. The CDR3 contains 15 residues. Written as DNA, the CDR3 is TGCGCCAGCAGCTTAACTCAGGCGAACACCGGGGAGCTGTTTTTT. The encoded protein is CASSLTQANTGELFF.

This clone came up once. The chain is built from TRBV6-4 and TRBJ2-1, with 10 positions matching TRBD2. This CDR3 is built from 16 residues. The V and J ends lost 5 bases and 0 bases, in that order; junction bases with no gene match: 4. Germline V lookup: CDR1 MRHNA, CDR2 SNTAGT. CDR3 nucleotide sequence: TGTGCCAGCAGTAGACTAGCGGGCAGCTCCTACAATGAGCAGTTCTTC. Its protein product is CASSRLAGSSYNEQFF.

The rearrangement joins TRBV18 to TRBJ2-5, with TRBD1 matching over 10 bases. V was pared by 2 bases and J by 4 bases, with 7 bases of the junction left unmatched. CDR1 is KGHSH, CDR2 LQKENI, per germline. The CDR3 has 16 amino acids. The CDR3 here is CASSPTGQGSRETQYF. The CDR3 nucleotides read TGTGCCAGCTCACCAACGGGACAGGGGTCAAGAGAGACCCAGTACTTC.

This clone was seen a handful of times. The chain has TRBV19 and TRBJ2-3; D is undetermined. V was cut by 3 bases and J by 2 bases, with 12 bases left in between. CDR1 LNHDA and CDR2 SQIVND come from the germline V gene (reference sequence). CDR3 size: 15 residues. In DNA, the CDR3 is TGTGCCAGTAGTATCTCCTTGTCCACCACAGATACGCAGTATTTT. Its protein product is CASSISLSTTDTQYF.

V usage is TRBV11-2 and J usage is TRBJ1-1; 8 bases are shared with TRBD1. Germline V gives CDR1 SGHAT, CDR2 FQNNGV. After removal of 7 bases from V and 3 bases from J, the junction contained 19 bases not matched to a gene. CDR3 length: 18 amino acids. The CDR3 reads CASNPWGDRGFGDTEAFF. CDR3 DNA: TGTGCCAGCAACCCCTGGGGAGACAGGGGTTTCGGTGACACTGAAGCTTTCTTT.

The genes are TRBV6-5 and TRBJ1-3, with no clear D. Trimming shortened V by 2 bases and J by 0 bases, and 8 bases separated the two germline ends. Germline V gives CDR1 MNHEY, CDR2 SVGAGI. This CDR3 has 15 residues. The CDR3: CASSYEGSSGNTIYF. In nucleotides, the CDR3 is TGTGCCAGCAGTTACGAGGGAAGCTCTGGAAACACCATATATTTT.

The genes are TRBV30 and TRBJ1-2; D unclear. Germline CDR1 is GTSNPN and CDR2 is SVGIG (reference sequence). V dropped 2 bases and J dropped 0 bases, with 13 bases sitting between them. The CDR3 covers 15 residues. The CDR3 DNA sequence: TGTGCCTGGAGTTCCCCCTCGGGGACTAACTATGGCTACACCTTC. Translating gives CAWSSPSGTNYGYTF.

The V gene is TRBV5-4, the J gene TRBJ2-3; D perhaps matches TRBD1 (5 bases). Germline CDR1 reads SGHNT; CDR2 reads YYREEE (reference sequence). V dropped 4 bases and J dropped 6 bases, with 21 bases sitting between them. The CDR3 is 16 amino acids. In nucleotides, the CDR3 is TGTGCCAGCAGCGGTTCAGGGCACGCAGGATTGGATACGCAGTATTTT. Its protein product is CASSGSGHAGLDTQYF.

The CDR3 loop is CASCPPGPPGAEQFF. The CDR3 DNA reads as TGTGCCAGCTGTCCCCCGGGCCCGCCGGGGGCTGAGCAGTTCTTC. The V gene is TRBV6-4, the J gene TRBJ2-1, with D perhaps given as TRBD1 or TRBD2 (6 bases each). V dropped 8 bases and J dropped 9 bases, with 23 bases sitting between them. The CDR3 totals 15 residues. Germline CDR1 and CDR2: MRHNA and SNTAGT.

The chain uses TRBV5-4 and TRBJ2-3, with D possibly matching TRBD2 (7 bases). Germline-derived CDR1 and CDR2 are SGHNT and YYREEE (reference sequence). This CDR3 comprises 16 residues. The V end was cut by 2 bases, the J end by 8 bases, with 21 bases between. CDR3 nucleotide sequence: TGTGCCAGCAGCTTCGGGGGGCCTGGGTTGCGGGGTACGCAGTATTTT. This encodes CASSFGGPGLRGTQYF.

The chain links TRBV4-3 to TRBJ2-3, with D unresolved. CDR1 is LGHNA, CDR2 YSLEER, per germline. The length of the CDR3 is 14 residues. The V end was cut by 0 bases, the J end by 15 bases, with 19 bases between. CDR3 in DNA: TGCGCCAGCAGCCAAGATTTCGCCAGCCATAAAGGATATTTT. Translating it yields CASSQDFASHKGYF.

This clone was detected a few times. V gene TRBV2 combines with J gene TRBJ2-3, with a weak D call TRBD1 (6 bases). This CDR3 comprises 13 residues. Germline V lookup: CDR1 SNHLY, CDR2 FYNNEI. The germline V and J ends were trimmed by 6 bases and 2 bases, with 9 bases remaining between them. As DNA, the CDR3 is TGTGCCAGCAGAAACAGGGTCACAGATACGCAGTATTTT. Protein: CASRNRVTDTQYF.

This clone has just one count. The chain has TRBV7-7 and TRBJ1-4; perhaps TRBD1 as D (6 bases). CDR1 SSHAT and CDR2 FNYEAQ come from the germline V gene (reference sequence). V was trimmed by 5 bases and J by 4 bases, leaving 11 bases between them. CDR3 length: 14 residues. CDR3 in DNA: TGTGCCAGCAGCCCAGGGGTGGATAATGAAAAACTGTTTTTT. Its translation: CASSPGVDNEKLFF.

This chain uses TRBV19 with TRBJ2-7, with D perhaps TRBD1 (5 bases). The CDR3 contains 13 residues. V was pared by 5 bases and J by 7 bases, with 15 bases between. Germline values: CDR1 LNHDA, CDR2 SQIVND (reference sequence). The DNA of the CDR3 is TGTGCCAGTAGTCTACAGGTACTTGGGGAGCAGTACTTC. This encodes CASSLQVLGEQYF.

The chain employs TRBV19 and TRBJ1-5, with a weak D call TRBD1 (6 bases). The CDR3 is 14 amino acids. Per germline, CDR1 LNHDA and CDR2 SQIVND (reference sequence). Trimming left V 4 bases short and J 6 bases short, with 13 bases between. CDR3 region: CASSTYRDGQPQHF. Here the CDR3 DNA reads TGTGCCAGTAGTACATACAGGGATGGTCAGCCCCAGCATTTT.

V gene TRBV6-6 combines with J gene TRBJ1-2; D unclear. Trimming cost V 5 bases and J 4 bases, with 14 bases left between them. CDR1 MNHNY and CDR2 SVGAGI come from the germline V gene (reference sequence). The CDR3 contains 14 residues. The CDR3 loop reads CASSQDLKVYGYTF. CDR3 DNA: TGTGCCAGCAGTCAGGACCTAAAGGTCTATGGCTACACCTTC.

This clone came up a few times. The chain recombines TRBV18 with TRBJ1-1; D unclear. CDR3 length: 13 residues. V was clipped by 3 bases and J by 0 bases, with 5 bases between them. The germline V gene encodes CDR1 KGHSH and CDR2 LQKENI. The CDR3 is CASSPDMNTEAFF. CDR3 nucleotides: TGTGCCAGCTCACCCGACATGAACACTGAAGCTTTCTTT.

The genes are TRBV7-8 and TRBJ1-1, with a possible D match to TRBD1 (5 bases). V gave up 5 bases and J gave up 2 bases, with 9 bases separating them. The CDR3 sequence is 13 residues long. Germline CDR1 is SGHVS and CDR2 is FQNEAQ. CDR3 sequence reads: CASSADINTEAFF. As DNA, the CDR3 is TGTGCCAGCAGCGCGGACATAAACACTGAAGCTTTCTTT.

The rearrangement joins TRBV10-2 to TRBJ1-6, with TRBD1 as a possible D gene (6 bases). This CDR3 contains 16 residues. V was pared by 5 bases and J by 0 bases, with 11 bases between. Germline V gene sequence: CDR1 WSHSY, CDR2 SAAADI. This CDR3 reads CASSSGQSSYNSPLHF. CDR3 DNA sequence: TGCGCCAGCAGTTCTGGACAGAGCTCCTATAATTCACCCCTCCACTTT.

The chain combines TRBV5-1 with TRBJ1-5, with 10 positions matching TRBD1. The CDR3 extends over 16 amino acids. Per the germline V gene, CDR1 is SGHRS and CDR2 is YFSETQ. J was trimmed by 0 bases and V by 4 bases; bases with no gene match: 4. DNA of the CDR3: TGCGCCAGCAGCCTGACAGGGGGCGGTAGCAATCAGCCCCAGCATTTT. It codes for CASSLTGGGSNQPQHF.

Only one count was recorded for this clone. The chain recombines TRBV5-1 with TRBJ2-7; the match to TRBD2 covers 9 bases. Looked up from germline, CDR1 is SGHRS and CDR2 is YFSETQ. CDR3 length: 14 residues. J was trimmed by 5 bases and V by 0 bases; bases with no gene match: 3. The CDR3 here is CASSLEREDDEQYF. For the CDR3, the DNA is TGCGCCAGCAGCTTGGAGCGGGAGGACGACGAGCAGTACTTC.

CDR3 nucleotide sequence: TGTGCCAGCAGCCCTGGACAGGGATTAGTCAATGAGCAGTTCTTC. Translated, it gives CASSPGQGLVNEQFF. The V gene is TRBV11-2, the J gene TRBJ2-1, with 8 bases lining up with TRBD1. V lost 5 bases, J lost 6 bases, and 9 bases stayed unmatched. The CDR3 spans 15 residues. Germline V gene sequence: CDR1 SGHAT, CDR2 FQNNGV.

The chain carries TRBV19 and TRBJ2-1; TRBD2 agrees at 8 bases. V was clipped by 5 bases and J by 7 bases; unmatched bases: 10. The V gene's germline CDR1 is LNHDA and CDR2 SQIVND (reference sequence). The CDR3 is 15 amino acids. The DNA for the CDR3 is TGTGCCAGTAGTGTTAGCGGGACTATTGGGAATGAGCAGTTCTTC. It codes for CASSVSGTIGNEQFF.

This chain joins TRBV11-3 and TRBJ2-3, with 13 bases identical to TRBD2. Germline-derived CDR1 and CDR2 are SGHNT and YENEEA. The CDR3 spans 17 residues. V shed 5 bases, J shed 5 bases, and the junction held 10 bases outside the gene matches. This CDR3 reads CASSRTSGSWSGDTQYF. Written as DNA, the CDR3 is TGTGCCAGCAGCAGGACTAGCGGGAGCTGGTCCGGAGATACGCAGTATTTT. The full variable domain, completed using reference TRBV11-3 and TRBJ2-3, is EAGVVQSPRYKIIEKKQPVAFWCNPISGHNTLYWYLQNLGQGPELLIRYENEEAVDDSQLPKDRFSAERLKGVDSTLKIQPAELGDSAVYLCASSRTSGSWSGDTQYFGPGTRLTVL.